The clone carrying this T cell receptor (beta chain) was seen a handful of times. The sample is drawn from a study of PD-L1 blockade in urothelial cancer. As for the study in general: Bladder-origin urothelial cancer in males described about 85% of the 29 patients.

Profiled with immunoSEQ multiplex PCR; TCRdb holds only in-frame clones, not every one. This table holds about 76,000 clones, 80% to 95% found once. As to time point: peripheral blood 6 weeks after treatment start. For each patient, 1 to 8 samples were obtained, pretreatment and on-treatment. The CDR3 has 14 amino acids. V lost 7 bases, J lost 0 bases, and 10 bases lay in between. Germline CDR1 and CDR2: SNHLY and FYNNEI. J is TRBJ1-5 and V is TRBV2; D remains unclear. Specimen: PBMCs, collected around atezolizumab (anti-PD-L1) treatment. The TCR comes from a woman of 80 years or more with urothelial cancer. CDR3 DNA: TGTGCCAGCATGAGGAGGGATAGCAATCAGCCCCAGCATTTT. Translated, it gives CASMRRDSNQPQHF. Full variable domain (remainder filled in from reference TRBV2 and TRBJ1-5): EPEVTQTPSHQVTQMGQEVILRCVPISNHLYFYWYRQILGQKVEFLVSFYNNEISEKSEIFDDQFSVERPDGSNFTLKIRSTKLEDSAMYFCASMRRDSNQPQHFGDGTRLSIL.